The 26 T cell receptor beta chains in this list originate from one sample, sequenced in a study of T cell changes during pregnancy in multiple sclerosis. Some clones are missing from TCRdb's copy, which holds only in-frame ones; the method was immunoSEQ multiplex PCR. The table records approximately 60,000 clones, around 92% of them present only once. Sample: peripheral blood, taken in the first trimester of pregnancy. The receptors come from a female donor with multiple sclerosis, enrolled in a pregnancy study.

This chain connects TRBV25-1 to TRBJ2-1; 9 bases line up with TRBD2. The CDR3 runs 15 residues. Germline-derived CDR1 and CDR2 are MGHDK and SYGVNS. V was pared by 3 bases and J by 4 bases, with 4 bases of the junction left unmatched. CDR3 amino acids: CASSDPAGGYNEQFF. DNA of the CDR3: TGTGCCAGCAGTGATCCAGCGGGAGGTTACAATGAGCAGTTCTTC.

The CDR3 nucleotides are TGTGCCAGCAGTTTATTCCCGTTAACGGGGCTAGCGGGAAACACCGGGGAGCTGTTTTTT. The encoded protein is CASSLFPLTGLAGNTGELFF. The rearrangement uses TRBV27 and TRBJ2-2; TRBD2 matches 9 bases. The CDR3 spans 20 residues. Germline V lookup: CDR1 MNHEY, CDR2 SMNVEV (reference sequence). With 1 base clipped from V and 2 bases from J, the junction kept 14 bases outside the gene matches.

V and J are TRBV15 and TRBJ1-2; TRBD1 is a possible D gene (5 bases). This CDR3 contains 18 residues. Germline CDR1 and CDR2: LNHNV and YYDKDF (reference sequence). The V gene lost 3 bases and the J gene lost 8 bases, with 28 bases spanning the gap. The CDR3 bases are TGTGCCACCAGCAGCACTTCCCTGAAGGGGACTCGTTATTCGGGCTACACCTTC. This gives the protein CATSSTSLKGTRYSGYTF. The whole variable domain, remainder taken from reference TRBV15 and TRBJ1-2, is DAMVIQNPRYQVTQFGKPVTLSCSQTLNHNVMYWYQQKSSQAPKLLFHYYDKDFNNEADTPDNFQSRRPNTSFCFLDIRSPGLGDTAMYLCATSSTSLKGTRYSGYTFGSGTRLTVV.

The rearrangement joins TRBV27 to TRBJ1-3; D might be TRBD1 (6 bases). V lost 7 bases and J lost 4, with 26 bases in between. The CDR3 runs 18 residues. CDR1 is MNHEY and CDR2 is SMNVEV in the germline V gene (reference sequence). This CDR3 is CASTVPRGGGARGNTIYF. CDR3 DNA: TGTGCCAGCACCGTACCGAGGGGAGGGGGGGCGCGAGGAAACACCATATATTTT.

Note on this clone: This specimen includes other DNA sequences encoding the same CDR3. The rearrangement uses TRBV18 and TRBJ2-7; TRBD1 aligns across 7 bases. The junction had 3 bases not matched to a gene; V was cut back by 3 bases and J by 4 bases. In germline, CDR1 is KGHSH, CDR2 LQKENI. This CDR3 is 13 amino acids long. CDR3 coding DNA: TGTGCCAGCTCACCTGGACAGGATTACGAGCAGTACTTC. This sequence encodes CASSPGQDYEQYF.

The chain is built from TRBV4-3 and TRBJ2-5; TRBD1 agrees at 10 bases. The trim removed 3 bases at V and 5 bases at J, leaving 9 bases unmatched. The CDR3 sequence is 16 residues long. Germline CDR1 LGHNA, CDR2 YSLEER. CDR3 nucleotide sequence: TGCGCCAGCAGCCATGGACAGGGGGTCGAGAGGGAGACCCAGTACTTC. Its translation is CASSHGQGVERETQYF.

This clone occurred once. V usage is TRBV7-9 and J usage is TRBJ2-7; D possibly corresponds to TRBD1 (5 bases). Germline V gene data show CDR1 as SEHNR and CDR2 as FQNEAQ (reference sequence). This CDR3 region has 14 residues. V was shortened by 4 bases and J by 1 base, with 11 bases between the two germline ends. CDR3 protein: CASSSTTGSYEQYF. In DNA, the CDR3 is TGTGCCAGCAGCTCAACCACAGGTTCCTACGAGCAGTACTTC. Supplemented by reference TRBV7-9 and TRBJ2-7, the full variable domain reads DTGVSQNPRHKITKRGQNVTFRCDPISEHNRLYWYRQTLGQGPEFLTYFQNEAQLEKSRLLSDRFSAERPKGSFSTLEIQRTEQGDSAMYLCASSSTTGSYEQYFGPGTRLTVT.

The chain uses TRBV5-1 and TRBJ2-7; 8 bases align to TRBD2. With V trimmed by 4 bases and J by 3 bases, 12 bases remained unmatched. Germline lookup yields CDR1 SGHRS and CDR2 YFSETQ. CDR3 length: 16 amino acids. The CDR3 bases are TGCGCCAGCAGCCAAGCCTCGGGACTAGGGTACTACGAGCAGTACTTC. This gives the protein CASSQASGLGYYEQYF. Using reference TRBV5-1 and TRBJ2-7 for the parts outside the CDR3, the full variable domain is KAGVTQTPRYLIKTRGQQVTLSCSPISGHRSVSWYQQTPGQGLQFLFEYFSETQRNKGNFPGRFSGRQFSNSRSEMNVSTLELGDSALYLCASSQASGLGYYEQYFGPGTRLTVT.

This clone was observed once. The gene calls are TRBV7-9 and TRBJ1-1; the D is unclear. V was cut by 2 bases and J by 5 bases, with 9 bases left in between. From germline, CDR1 is SEHNR and CDR2 FQNEAQ (reference sequence). This CDR3 is built from 13 residues. CDR3 DNA sequence: TGTGCCAGCAGCTTATATGGTAGAACTGAAGCTTTCTTT. This sequence encodes CASSLYGRTEAFF.

This sequence joins TRBV28 and TRBJ2-7, with TRBD2 matching 8 bases. In germline, CDR1 is MDHEN, CDR2 SYDVKM. The CDR3 is 14 amino acids. Losses at the gene ends were 1 base for V and 3 bases for J; bases not matched to a gene: 2. The CDR3 loop is CASSLYSGVYEQYF. The CDR3 DNA sequence: TGTGCCAGCAGTTTATATAGCGGGGTCTACGAGCAGTACTTC.

The chain uses TRBV5-3 and TRBJ2-3; 7 bases map to TRBD2. TRBV5-3 is labeled an ORF, and its function is uncertain. With 4 bases clipped from V and 4 bases from J, the junction kept 18 bases outside the gene matches. This CDR3 has 18 residues. CDR3: CARSHGEREPYRADTQYF. The CDR3 DNA is TGTGCCAGAAGCCACGGGGAGCGGGAACCTTATAGAGCAGATACGCAGTATTTT.

This chain links TRBV6-4 with TRBJ1-1, with TRBD1 as a possible D gene (6 bases). Per the germline V gene, CDR1 is MRHNA and CDR2 is SNTAGT. V gave up 0 bases and J gave up 5 bases, with 7 bases separating them. The CDR3 extends over 13 amino acids. CDR3 in amino acids: CASSDSRGTEAFF. The CDR3 DNA reads TGTGCCAGCAGTGACTCAAGGGGGACTGAAGCTTTCTTT.

The chain carries TRBV7-3 and TRBJ2-3; 9 positions agree with TRBD1. The CDR3 runs 14 residues. Per the germline V gene, CDR1 is SGHTA and CDR2 is FQGTGA. The junction had 8 bases not matched to a gene; V was cut back by 7 bases and J by 6 bases. CDR3 residues: CASIQYRGPDTQYF. CDR3 DNA sequence: TGTGCCAGCATCCAATACAGGGGGCCCGATACGCAGTATTTT.

The J gene is TRBJ2-3, the V gene TRBV9; weak D call: TRBD2 (6 bases). CDR3 length: 15 amino acids. V was cut by 0 bases and J by 6 bases, with 14 bases left in between. The germline CDR1 and CDR2 sequences are SGDLS and YYNGEE. CDR3 amino acids: CASSVDGAGSDTQYF. The DNA for the CDR3 is TGTGCCAGCAGCGTAGACGGTGCGGGGAGCGATACGCAGTATTTT.

This rearrangement joins TRBV15 to TRBJ1-2; 7 bases match TRBD1. The V and J ends lost 5 bases and 3 bases, in that order; junction bases with no gene match: 9. Germline V gene sequence: CDR1 LNHNV, CDR2 YYDKDF (reference sequence). The CDR3 contains 15 residues. The CDR3 bases are TGTGCCACCAGCGGGGAGACAGGGACTTACTATGGCTACACCTTC. Translated: CATSGETGTYYGYTF.

The V call is TRBV11-2, the J call TRBJ2-1, with 8 nucleotides matching TRBD2. CDR1 is SGHAT, CDR2 FQNNGV, per germline. This CDR3 comprises 15 residues. V shed 3 bases, J shed 6 bases, and the junction held 7 bases outside the gene matches. The CDR3 DNA reads as TGTGCCAGCAGCTTTCGAGCGGGAGAGGGCAATGAGCAGTTCTTC. This codes for CASSFRAGEGNEQFF.

The gene calls are TRBV7-2 and TRBJ2-5; maybe TRBD2 (5 bases). Germline V CDR1 and CDR2: SGHTA, FQGNSA. This CDR3 has 13 amino acids. V dropped 5 bases and J dropped 3 bases, with 10 bases sitting between them. The CDR3 DNA is TGTGCCAGCAGCAAGCGGTTAAAAGAGACCCAGTACTTC. Translation gives CASSKRLKETQYF.

The V call is TRBV21-1, the J call TRBJ1-1; the table's D call of TRBD1 was not tested on the DNA. TRBV21-1 is given as a pseudogene. There are 19 residues in the CDR3. The CDR3 loop is CASSLNTKALGGAQGEAFF. The CDR3 region has the DNA TGTGCCAGCAGCCTTAATACAAAGGCCTTAGGGGGAGCGCAGGGGGAAGCTTTCTTT.

V gene TRBV5-1 combines with J gene TRBJ2-3; 9 bases fit TRBD2. The CDR3 length is 20 residues. The V gene end was trimmed by 3 bases and the J gene end by 11 bases; junction bases not matched to a gene: 28. Germline values: CDR1 SGHRS, CDR2 YFSETQ. The CDR3 DNA is TGCGCCAGCAGCTGGAGGGCTAGCGGGATTTTAAGCCAGGGCTTACGGGGGCAGTATTTT. Encoded protein: CASSWRASGILSQGLRGQYF.

V gene TRBV19 combines with J gene TRBJ2-7; 9 bases match TRBD2. The CDR3 consists of 15 residues. The V and J ends lost 4 bases and 3 bases, in that order; junction bases with no gene match: 7. Germline loops: CDR1 LNHDA, CDR2 SQIVND (reference sequence). The CDR3, as DNA: TGTGCCAGTAGTAAAACTAGCGGGTCGATCTACGAGCAGTACTTC. This translates into CASSKTSGSIYEQYF. Full variable domain (remainder filled in from reference TRBV19 and TRBJ2-7): DGGITQSPKYLFRKEGQNVTLSCEQNLNHDAMYWYRQDPGQGLRLIYYSQIVNDFQKGDIAEGYSVSREKKESFPLTVTSAQKNPTAFYLCASSKTSGSIYEQYFGPGTRLTVT.

V is TRBV14 and J is TRBJ2-2; D perhaps matches TRBD1 (6 bases). Trimming stripped 0 bases from V and 0 bases from J, with 20 bases between. CDR3 length equals 20 residues. The V gene's germline CDR1 is SGHDN and CDR2 FVKESK. The CDR3 coding sequence is TGTGCCAGCAGCCAAGAAGGGAGTTTAGGGACAAAGCCGAACACCGGGGAGCTGTTTTTT. This codes for CASSQEGSLGTKPNTGELFF.

A single count supports this clone. This sequence joins TRBV27 and TRBJ1-1; D unresolved. Trimming pared 7 bases from V and 2 bases from J, leaving 14 bases between. This CDR3 contains 14 residues. The germline V gene has CDR1 MNHEY and CDR2 SMNVEV (reference sequence). In nucleotides, the CDR3 is TGTGCCAGCACCTTGAATAGACTTAACACTGAAGCTTTCTTT. This encodes CASTLNRLNTEAFF.

The rearrangement links TRBV6-6 to TRBJ2-5; 9 bases map to TRBD2. Trimming cost V 6 bases and J 5 bases; bases outside gene matches: 7. Germline V gives CDR1 MNHNY, CDR2 SVGAGI (reference sequence). This CDR3 has 14 amino acids. CDR3 loop: CASRVAGVGETQYF. CDR3 sequence (DNA): TGTGCCAGCAGGGTAGCGGGAGTCGGCGAGACCCAGTACTTC.

The chain links TRBV29-1 to TRBJ1-1; D might be TRBD1 (6 bases). V lost 6 bases and J lost 4, with 18 bases in between. This CDR3 region has 14 residues. CDR1 and CDR2 (germline): SQVTM, ANQGSEA. CDR3 in DNA: TGCAGCGTCGACGGGGGGGGGCAGGTCACTGAAGCTTTCTTT. It specifies CSVDGGGQVTEAFF.

V is TRBV7-2 and J is TRBJ1-3, with 7 nucleotides matching TRBD1. CDR1 SGHTA and CDR2 FQGNSA come from the germline V gene. The CDR3 contains 16 residues. Trimming cost V 5 bases and J 0 bases; bases outside gene matches: 7. The chain's CDR3 is CASSSNSGGSGNTIYF. The CDR3 region has the DNA TGTGCCAGCAGCAGTAATTCAGGGGGCTCTGGAAACACCATATATTTT.

The V call is TRBV7-9, the J call TRBJ2-1; 7 bases fit TRBD1. The CDR3 contains 14 residues. Germline V lookup: CDR1 SEHNR, CDR2 FQNEAQ (reference sequence). The V segment lost 3 bases and the J segment 9 bases; nucleotides outside the gene matches: 8. Written as DNA, the CDR3 is TGTGCCAGCAGCTTGACAGGGTTAGTCAGTGAGCAGTTCTTC. Translating it yields CASSLTGLVSEQFF.